This section outlines one T cell receptor beta chain sequence together with its context. Original handling: Estimation of nucleated cell counts relied on the amplification of reference gene primers. Only in-frame clones appear in the TCRdb table, and some are missing; sequencing was by immunoSEQ multiplex PCR. That table gives V, J and clone size, and the DNA gave D and trimming. The table records about 260,000 clones, around 90% of them present only once. Per the germline V gene, CDR1 is MNHEY and CDR2 is SMNVEV (reference sequence). V shed 2 bases and J 2 bases; nucleotides not matched to a gene: 7. The CDR3 contains 18 residues. The data were obtained in a study of blood T cell repertoires in COVID-19. Study-level background: Sites across the United States, Italy and Spain contributed samples from acute and convalescent COVID-19. T cells, B-cell-depleted T cells, or PBMCs supplied cDNA or gDNA.

This chain links TRBV27 with TRBJ1-5; 12 nucleotides line up with TRBD1. The sequence came from a human donor in a cohort sampled during active COVID-19. Sequences were obtained from peripheral blood. CDR3 coding DNA: TGTGCCAGCAGTTTAGGGACAGGGGGCTTTGGTGGCAATCAGCCCCAGCATTTT. Translation: CASSLGTGGFGGNQPQHF.